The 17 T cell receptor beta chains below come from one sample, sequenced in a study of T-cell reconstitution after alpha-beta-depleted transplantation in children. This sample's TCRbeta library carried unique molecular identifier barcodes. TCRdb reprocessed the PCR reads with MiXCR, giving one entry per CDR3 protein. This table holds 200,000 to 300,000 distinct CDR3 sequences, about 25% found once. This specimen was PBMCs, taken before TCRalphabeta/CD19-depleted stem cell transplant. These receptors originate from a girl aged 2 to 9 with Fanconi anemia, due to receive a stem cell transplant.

The CDR3 nucleotides are TGTGCCAGCAGCTCCTCCCCCATCCCCTTCAATGAGCAGTTCTTC. This gives the protein CASSSSPIPFNEQFF. The rearrangement joins TRBV7-3 to TRBJ2-1; D gene ambiguous. This CDR3 spans 15 amino acids. CDR1 is SGHTA, CDR2 FQGTGA, per germline. V lost 4 bases, J lost 6 bases, and 16 bases lay in between.

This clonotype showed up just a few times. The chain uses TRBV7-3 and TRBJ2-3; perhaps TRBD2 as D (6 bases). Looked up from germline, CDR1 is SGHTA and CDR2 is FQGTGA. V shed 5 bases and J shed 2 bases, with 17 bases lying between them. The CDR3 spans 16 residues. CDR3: CASSQLGGPYTDTQYF. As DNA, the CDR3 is TGTGCCAGCAGCCAACTCGGGGGACCTTACACAGATACGCAGTATTTT.

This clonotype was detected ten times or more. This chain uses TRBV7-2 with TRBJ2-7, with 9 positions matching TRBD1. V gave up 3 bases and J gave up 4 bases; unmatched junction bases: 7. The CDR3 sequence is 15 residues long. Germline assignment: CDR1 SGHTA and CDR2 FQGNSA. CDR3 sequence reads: CASSLPGQGYYEQYF. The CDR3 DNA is TGTGCCAGCAGCTTGCCGGGACAGGGCTATTACGAGCAGTACTTC.

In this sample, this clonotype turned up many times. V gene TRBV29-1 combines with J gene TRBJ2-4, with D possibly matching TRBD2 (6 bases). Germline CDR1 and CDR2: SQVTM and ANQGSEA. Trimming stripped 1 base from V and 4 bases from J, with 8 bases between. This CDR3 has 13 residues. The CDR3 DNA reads TGCAGCGTTGAAGGGCGGGGTAAAAACATTCAGTACTTC. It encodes CSVEGRGKNIQYF.

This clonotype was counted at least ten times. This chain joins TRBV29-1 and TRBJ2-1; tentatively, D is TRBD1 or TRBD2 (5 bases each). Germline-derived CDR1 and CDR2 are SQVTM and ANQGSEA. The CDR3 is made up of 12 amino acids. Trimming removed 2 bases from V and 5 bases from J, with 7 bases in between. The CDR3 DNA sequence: TGCAGCGTTGAAAGGGGACACAATGAGCAGTTCTTC. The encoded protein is CSVERGHNEQFF.

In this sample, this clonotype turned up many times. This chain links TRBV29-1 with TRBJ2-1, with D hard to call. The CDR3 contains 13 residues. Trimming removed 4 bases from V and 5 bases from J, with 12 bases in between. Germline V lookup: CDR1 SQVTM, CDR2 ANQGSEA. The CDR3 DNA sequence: TGCAGCGTTGTGAAGGGCCCGCACAATGAGCAGTTCTTC. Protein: CSVVKGPHNEQFF.

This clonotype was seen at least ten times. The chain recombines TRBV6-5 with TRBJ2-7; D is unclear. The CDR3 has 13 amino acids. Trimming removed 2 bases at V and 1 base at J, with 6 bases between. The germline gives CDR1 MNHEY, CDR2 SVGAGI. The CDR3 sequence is CASSYPGSYEQYF. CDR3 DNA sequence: TGTGCCAGCAGTTACCCAGGATCCTACGAGCAGTACTTC.

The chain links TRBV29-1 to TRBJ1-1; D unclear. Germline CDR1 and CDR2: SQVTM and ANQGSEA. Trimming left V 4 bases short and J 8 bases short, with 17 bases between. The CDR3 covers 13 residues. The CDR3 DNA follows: TGCAGCGTTGTGGGCTCAGTAGCGGGCGAAGCTTTCTTT. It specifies CSVVGSVAGEAFF.

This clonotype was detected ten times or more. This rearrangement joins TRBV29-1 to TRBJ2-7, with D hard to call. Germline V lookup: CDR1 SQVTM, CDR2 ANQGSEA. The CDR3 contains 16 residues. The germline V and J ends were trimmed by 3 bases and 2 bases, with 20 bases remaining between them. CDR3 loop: CSVDLSGAKGTYEQYF. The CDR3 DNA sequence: TGCAGCGTTGACTTAAGTGGAGCGAAGGGCACCTACGAGCAGTACTTC.

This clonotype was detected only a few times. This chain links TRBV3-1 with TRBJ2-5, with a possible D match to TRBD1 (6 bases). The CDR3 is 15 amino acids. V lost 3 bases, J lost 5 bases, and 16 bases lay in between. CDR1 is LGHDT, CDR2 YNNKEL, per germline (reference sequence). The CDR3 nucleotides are TGTGCCAGCAGCCAGGCGAACAGGGTTGCGGAGACCCAGTACTTC. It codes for CASSQANRVAETQYF.

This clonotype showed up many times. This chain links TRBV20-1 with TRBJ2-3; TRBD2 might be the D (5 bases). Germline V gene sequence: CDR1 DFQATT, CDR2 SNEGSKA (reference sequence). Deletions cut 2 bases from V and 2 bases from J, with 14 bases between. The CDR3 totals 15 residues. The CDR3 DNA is TGCAGTGCTAGACTGGCGGGCCTATCCACAGATACGCAGTATTTT. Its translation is CSARLAGLSTDTQYF.

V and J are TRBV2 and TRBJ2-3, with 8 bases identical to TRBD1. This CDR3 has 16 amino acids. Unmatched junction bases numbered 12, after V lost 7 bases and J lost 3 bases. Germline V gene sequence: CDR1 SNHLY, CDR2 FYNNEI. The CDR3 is CASNTDRAIRTDTQYF. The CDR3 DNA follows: TGTGCCAGCAATACGGACAGGGCTATTCGGACAGATACGCAGTATTTT.

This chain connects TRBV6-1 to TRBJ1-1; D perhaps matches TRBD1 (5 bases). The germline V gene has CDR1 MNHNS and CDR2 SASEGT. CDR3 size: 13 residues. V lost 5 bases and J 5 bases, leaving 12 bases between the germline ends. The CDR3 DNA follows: TGTGCCAGCAGTACAGGCAGTGGGACTGAAGCTTTCTTT. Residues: CASSTGSGTEAFF.

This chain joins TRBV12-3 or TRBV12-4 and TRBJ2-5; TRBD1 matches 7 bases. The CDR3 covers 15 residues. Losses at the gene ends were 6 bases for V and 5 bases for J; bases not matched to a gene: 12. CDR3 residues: CASSSPRQGGETQYF. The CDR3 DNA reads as TGTGCCAGCAGCTCCCCCCGACAGGGTGGGGAGACCCAGTACTTC.

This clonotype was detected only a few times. CDR3 bases: TGTGCCAGCCGGGGGGCGGCCAAAAACATTCAGTACTTC. Amino acid sequence: CASRGAAKNIQYF. The chain carries TRBV7-2 and TRBJ2-4; perhaps TRBD2 as D (7 bases). Trimming removed 8 bases at V and 1 base at J, with 9 bases between. This CDR3 has 13 residues. Germline CDR1 SGHTA, CDR2 FQGNSA.

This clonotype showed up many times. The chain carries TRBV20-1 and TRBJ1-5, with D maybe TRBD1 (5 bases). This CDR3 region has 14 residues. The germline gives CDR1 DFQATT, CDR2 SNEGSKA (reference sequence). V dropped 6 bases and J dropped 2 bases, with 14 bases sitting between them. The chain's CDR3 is CSAPTRVGNQPQHF. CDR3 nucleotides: TGCAGTGCCCCCACCAGGGTTGGCAATCAGCCCCAGCATTTT.

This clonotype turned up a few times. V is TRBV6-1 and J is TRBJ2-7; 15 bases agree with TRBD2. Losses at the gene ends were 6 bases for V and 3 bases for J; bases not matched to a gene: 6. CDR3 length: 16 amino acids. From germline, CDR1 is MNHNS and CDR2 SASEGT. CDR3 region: CASSEGTSGGNYEQYF. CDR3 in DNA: TGTGCCAGCAGCGAGGGGACTAGCGGGGGGAACTACGAGCAGTACTTC.